Sequencing of this TCR beta chain was carried out in a study of blood T cell repertoires in COVID-19. Sequencing was performed with immunoSEQ multiplex PCR; in TCRdb, only in-frame clones are kept and a portion is missing. The data contain roughly 90,000 clones, 70% to 85% of them seen just once; the ten biggest clones take up approximately 3%. Germline loops: CDR1 LGHDT, CDR2 YNNKEL (reference sequence). Trimming took 5 bases from V and 3 from J; bases not matched to a gene: 3. The CDR3 loop spans 13 amino acids. Seattle patients were enrolled during active infection and followed longitudinally. The V gene is TRBV3-1 (or the pseudogene TRBV3-2), the J gene TRBJ2-5; TRBD2 matches at 7 bases. The clonotype comes from a woman older than 75 with COVID-19, enrolled during active disease. Sequenced: peripheral blood. CDR3 nucleotide sequence: TGTGCCAGCAGCTCAGGACTAGAAGAGACCCAGTACTTC. It encodes CASSSGLEETQYF.